Following are 28 T cell receptor beta chains from one sample sequenced in a study of cytomegalovirus exposure and HLA in healthy donors. PCR primers comprised 60 Vbeta and 13 Jbeta primers. Method: immunoSEQ multiplex PCR; TCRdb's copy keeps in-frame clones and lacks some. The sample yields some 110,000 clones, of which the top ten take up roughly 3.7%. Material: PBMCs. Receptors originate from a man aged 30 to 39 in good health and CMV-seronegative.

The CDR3 protein is CASGREGRYGYTF. CDR3 nucleotide sequence: TGCGCCAGCGGAAGGGAGGGCCGCTATGGCTACACCTTC. The V call is TRBV5-1, the J call TRBJ1-2; D is uncertain. With 7 bases removed from V and 4 bases from J, the gap between germline ends came to 14 bases. The CDR3 sequence is 13 residues long. The germline gives CDR1 SGHRS, CDR2 YFSETQ.

The chain is built from TRBV10-3 and TRBJ2-1; 9 nucleotides agree with TRBD2. The CDR3 loop spans 16 amino acids. Germline V gives CDR1 ENHRY, CDR2 SYGVKD. V dropped 2 bases and J dropped 6; count of bases not matched to a gene: 8. CDR3 DNA sequence: TGTGCCATCAGTGAGGGCCGCGGGGGGGCAATCAATGAGCAGTTCTTC. It translates to CAISEGRGGAINEQFF.

J is TRBJ1-3 and V is TRBV7-9; D is undetermined. The germline V gene encodes CDR1 SEHNR and CDR2 FQNEAQ (reference sequence). Between the trimmed V and J ends, which lost 6 bases and 0 bases, there was a span of 6 bases. The CDR3 covers 13 residues. CDR3 region: CASRFRSGNTIYF. DNA of the CDR3: TGTGCCAGCAGGTTCCGCTCTGGAAACACCATATATTTT. The entire variable domain, with the rest obtained from reference TRBV7-9 and TRBJ1-3, is as follows: DTGVSQNPRHKITKRGQNVTFRCDPISEHNRLYWYRQTLGQGPEFLTYFQNEAQLEKSRLLSDRFSAERPKGSFSTLEIQRTEQGDSAMYLCASRFRSGNTIYFGEGSWLTVV.

This chain links TRBV29-1 with TRBJ1-1, with 7 bases lining up with TRBD1. Germline V gene lookup returns CDR1 SQVTM and CDR2 ANQGSEA. V shed 6 bases and J 5 bases; nucleotides not matched to a gene: 9. The CDR3 length is 13 residues. CDR3 DNA sequence: TGCAGCGTCCGCAGGGGGGAAGGGACTGAAGCTTTCTTT. Encoded protein: CSVRRGEGTEAFF.

The gene calls are TRBV5-6 and TRBJ2-7, with 9 bases lining up with TRBD1. The CDR3 contains 16 residues. Trimming at V came to 0 bases and at J to 5 bases, leaving 9 bases not matched to a gene. CDR1 is SGHDT, CDR2 YYEEEE, per germline. The CDR3 coding sequence is TGTGCCAGCAGCTTGGTTGGGACAGGGCTTTTCGACGAGCAGTACTTC. Translated: CASSLVGTGLFDEQYF.

V usage is TRBV27 and J usage is TRBJ1-2, with no clear D. CDR1 is MNHEY, CDR2 SMNVEV, per germline (reference sequence). V was cut by 2 bases and J by 6 bases, with 10 bases left in between. The CDR3 is made up of 13 amino acids. Here the CDR3 DNA reads TGTGCCAGCAGTTTAGCGCACGGGAATGGCTACACCTTC. Amino acid sequence: CASSLAHGNGYTF.

This chain links TRBV15 with TRBJ1-1; D is possibly TRBD1 (5 bases). The CDR3 is 14 amino acids. V was shortened by 5 bases and J by 4 bases, with 14 bases between the two germline ends. CDR1 and CDR2 from the germline V gene are LNHNV and YYDKDF (reference sequence). The CDR3 DNA follows: TGTGCCACCAGCTCGACAGACTCCGGCACTGAAGCTTTCTTT. It encodes CATSSTDSGTEAFF.

The V and J genes are TRBV14 and TRBJ2-5; no definite D call. Trimming left V 4 bases short and J 5 bases short, with 8 bases between. Germline V gene lookup returns CDR1 SGHDN and CDR2 FVKESK. This CDR3 spans 12 amino acids. This chain's CDR3 is CASSRSRETQYF. DNA of the CDR3: TGTGCCAGCAGCCGTTCCCGGGAGACCCAGTACTTC.

The genes are TRBV5-4 and TRBJ2-2; 11 positions match TRBD2. The ends lost 3 bases at V and 1 base at J; junction bases unmatched: 2. Germline loops: CDR1 SGHNT, CDR2 YYREEE (reference sequence). This CDR3 has 16 amino acids. DNA for the CDR3: TGTGCCAGCAGCTCGGGGACTAGCGGGAACACCGGGGAGCTGTTTTTT. Encoded protein: CASSSGTSGNTGELFF.

This sequence joins TRBV27 and TRBJ1-2, with TRBD1 matching 11 bases. This CDR3 is built from 14 residues. The trim removed 6 bases at V and 7 bases at J, leaving 7 bases unmatched. Per germline, CDR1 MNHEY and CDR2 SMNVEV (reference sequence). CDR3 coding DNA: TGTGCCAGCAGCCGGGACAGGGGGTGGGGTGGCTACACCTTC. Translating it yields CASSRDRGWGGYTF.

The rearrangement joins TRBV4-3 to TRBJ2-3; D remains unclear. The germline V and J ends were trimmed by 0 bases and 9 bases, with 13 bases remaining between them. The CDR3 is 14 residues long. Germline V gene sequence: CDR1 LGHNA, CDR2 YSLEER. CDR3 sequence reads: CASSQERGVWTQYF. Written as DNA, the CDR3 is TGCGCCAGCAGCCAAGAGAGAGGTGTCTGGACGCAGTATTTT.

The V and J genes are TRBV28 and TRBJ1-2, with a possible D match to TRBD1 (5 bases). The V gene's germline CDR1 is MDHEN and CDR2 SYDVKM. The CDR3 is 14 amino acids. The V end was cut by 6 bases, the J end by 4 bases, with 15 bases between. This CDR3 is CASSLSGGTYGYTF. DNA for the CDR3: TGTGCCAGCAGCCTTTCCGGGGGGACCTATGGCTACACCTTC.

The chain has TRBV5-1 and TRBJ2-7; 11 nucleotides match TRBD2. The CDR3 spans 17 residues. The germline CDR1 and CDR2 sequences are SGHRS and YFSETQ. Germline trimming cut 1 base from V and 0 bases from J; bases unmatched to any gene: 6. The CDR3 nucleotides are TGCGCCAGCAGCTTGTCAACTAGCGGGGGCGCCTCCTACGAGCAGTACTTC. Its translation: CASSLSTSGGASYEQYF.

The chain recombines TRBV27 with TRBJ1-2, with 10 positions matching TRBD1. J lost 3 bases, V lost 5 bases, and 6 bases had no gene match. The CDR3 extends over 15 amino acids. Germline loops: CDR1 MNHEY, CDR2 SMNVEV (reference sequence). CDR3 sequence: CASSRQGALYYGYTF. CDR3 DNA: TGTGCCAGCAGTAGACAGGGGGCGCTTTACTATGGCTACACCTTC.

The V call is TRBV7-8, the J call TRBJ2-7, with 9 positions matching TRBD1. The CDR3 consists of 15 residues. Unmatched junction bases numbered 12, after V lost 3 bases and J lost 9 bases. The germline CDR1 and CDR2 sequences are SGHVS and FQNEAQ. CDR3 region: CASSLTPGQGVRQYF. The CDR3 coding sequence is TGTGCCAGCAGCTTGACACCGGGACAGGGTGTACGGCAGTACTTC.

The V and J genes are TRBV4-1 and TRBJ2-5; the match to TRBD2 covers 8 bases. Germline V gene data show CDR1 as MGHRA and CDR2 as YSYEKL. Trimming removed 4 bases from V and 5 bases from J; junction bases left unmatched: 12. This CDR3 spans 16 amino acids. In DNA, the CDR3 is TGCGCCAGCAGCCCCCAGCCCAGCGGGGGCAGGGAGACCCAGTACTTC. Its translation is CASSPQPSGGRETQYF.

The J gene is TRBJ2-1, the V gene TRBV19, with D possibly being TRBD1 (5 bases). Per the germline V gene, CDR1 is LNHDA and CDR2 is SQIVND (reference sequence). The V end lost 8 bases, the J end lost 7 bases, and 12 bases lay between the germline ends. This CDR3 contains 12 residues. The CDR3 region has the DNA TGTGCCAGTCGGCAGGGCTTTAATGAGCAGTTCTTC. It translates to CASRQGFNEQFF.

The chain is built from TRBV7-2 and TRBJ1-5; no definite D call. Germline-derived CDR1 and CDR2 are SGHTA and FQGNSA. V lost 1 base and J 0 bases, leaving 7 bases between the germline ends. The CDR3 runs to 15 residues. The CDR3 bases are TGTGCCAGCAGCTTAGGTTCAGATAGCAATCAGCCCCAGCATTTT. Its translation is CASSLGSDSNQPQHF.

The chain carries TRBV25-1 and TRBJ2-3, with 7 nucleotides matching TRBD2. Germline V gene data show CDR1 as MGHDK and CDR2 as SYGVNS. The CDR3 contains 11 residues. The V segment lost 10 bases and the J segment 5 bases; nucleotides outside the gene matches: 3. The CDR3: CATSGGDTQYF. CDR3 DNA sequence: TGTGCCACCTCGGGGGGAGATACGCAGTATTTT.

J is TRBJ2-7 and V is TRBV28; 9 bases line up with TRBD1. Germline V gives CDR1 MDHEN, CDR2 SYDVKM. This CDR3 is 13 amino acids long. Trimming took 6 bases from V and 4 from J; bases not matched to a gene: 4. The CDR3 here is CASRGTGRYEQYF. In DNA form, the CDR3 reads TGTGCCAGCAGGGGGACAGGGAGGTACGAGCAGTACTTC.

The gene calls are TRBV19 and TRBJ2-7; perhaps TRBD1 as D (6 bases). V shed 7 bases and J shed 0 bases, with 13 bases lying between them. Germline CDR1 LNHDA, CDR2 SQIVND (reference sequence). CDR3 length: 14 amino acids. The CDR3 here is CASTPRRGSYEQYF. The CDR3 coding sequence is TGTGCCAGTACCCCCCGCAGGGGCTCCTACGAGCAGTACTTC. The complete variable domain, with remaining parts taken from reference TRBV19 and TRBJ2-7, reads DGGITQSPKYLFRKEGQNVTLSCEQNLNHDAMYWYRQDPGQGLRLIYYSQIVNDFQKGDIAEGYSVSREKKESFPLTVTSAQKNPTAFYLCASTPRRGSYEQYFGPGTRLTVT.

The chain couples TRBV6-1 to TRBJ1-2; D unclear. There are 12 residues in the CDR3. The V end was cut by 5 bases, the J end by 4 bases, with 8 bases between. From germline, CDR1 is MNHNS and CDR2 SASEGT. CDR3 in DNA: TGTGCCAGCAGTTTGGAGGCCTATGGCTACACCTTC. Protein product: CASSLEAYGYTF.

V gene TRBV5-5 combines with J gene TRBJ2-2; 8 bases are shared with TRBD2. The CDR3 spans 19 residues. Germline CDR1 reads SGHKS; CDR2 reads YYEKEE (reference sequence). The V gene end was trimmed by 1 base and the J gene end by 0 bases; junction bases not matched to a gene: 11. CDR3 amino acids: CASSLRMIGGASNTGELFF. The CDR3 coding sequence is TGTGCCAGCAGCTTGCGAATGATCGGGGGGGCCTCGAACACCGGGGAGCTGTTTTTT.

The chain joins TRBV19 to TRBJ2-6; D possibly corresponds to TRBD1 (6 bases). In germline, CDR1 is LNHDA, CDR2 SQIVND (reference sequence). Between the trimmed V and J ends, which lost 7 bases and 0 bases, there was a span of 13 bases. The CDR3 is made up of 16 amino acids. The CDR3 bases are TGTGCCAGTAAGGACAGCCCCCACTCTGGGGCCAACGTCCTGACTTTC. Encoded protein: CASKDSPHSGANVLTF.

Turning to this clone: Other DNA sequences in this specimen translate into the identical CDR3. The chain carries TRBV7-9 and TRBJ1-1, with 9 bases fitting TRBD1. CDR3 length equals 15 residues. CDR1 SEHNR and CDR2 FQNEAQ come from the germline V gene (reference sequence). Trimming took 5 bases from V and 1 from J; bases not matched to a gene: 5. CDR3 residues: CASSLTGQGNTEAFF. The DNA of the CDR3 is TGTGCCAGCAGCCTAACGGGACAGGGGAACACTGAAGCTTTCTTT.

This chain uses TRBV6-5 with TRBJ2-1, with D maybe TRBD1 (5 bases). Germline V lookup: CDR1 MNHEY, CDR2 SVGAGI. The V and J ends lost 3 bases and 1 base respectively, with 10 bases between them. CDR3 length: 15 amino acids. The CDR3 protein is CASSYGARSYNEQFF. CDR3 nucleotides: TGTGCCAGCAGTTATGGGGCGAGGTCCTACAATGAGCAGTTCTTC.

The V gene is TRBV19, the J gene TRBJ1-6, with 8 bases fitting TRBD1. J was trimmed by 1 base and V by 7 bases; bases with no gene match: 15. The germline gives CDR1 LNHDA, CDR2 SQIVND (reference sequence). This CDR3 comprises 19 residues. CDR3: CASTLRSMDRVSYNSPLHF. CDR3 nucleotides: TGTGCCAGTACCCTCAGGTCGATGGACAGGGTGTCCTATAATTCACCCCTCCACTTT.

The rearrangement links TRBV4-1 to TRBJ2-5, with 13 bases identical to TRBD2. Germline CDR1 and CDR2: MGHRA and YSYEKL. The CDR3 totals 19 residues. Germline trimming cut 2 bases from V and 3 bases from J; bases unmatched to any gene: 12. CDR3 nucleotides: TGCGCCAGCAGCCAAACGGGACTAGCGGGGTTCACTAGTGAAGAGACCCAGTACTTC. This gives the protein CASSQTGLAGFTSEETQYF.